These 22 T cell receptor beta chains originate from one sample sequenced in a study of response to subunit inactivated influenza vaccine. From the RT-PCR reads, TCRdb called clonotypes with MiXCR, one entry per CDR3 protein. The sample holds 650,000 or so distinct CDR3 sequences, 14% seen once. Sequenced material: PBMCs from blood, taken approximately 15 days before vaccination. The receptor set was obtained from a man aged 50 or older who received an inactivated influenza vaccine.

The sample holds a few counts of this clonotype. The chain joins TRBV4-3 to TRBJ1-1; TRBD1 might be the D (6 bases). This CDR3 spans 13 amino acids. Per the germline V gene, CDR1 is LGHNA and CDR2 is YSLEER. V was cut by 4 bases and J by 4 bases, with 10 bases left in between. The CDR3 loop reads CASSRGRGTEAFF. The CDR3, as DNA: TGCGCCAGCAGCCGGGGGCGCGGCACTGAAGCTTTCTTT.

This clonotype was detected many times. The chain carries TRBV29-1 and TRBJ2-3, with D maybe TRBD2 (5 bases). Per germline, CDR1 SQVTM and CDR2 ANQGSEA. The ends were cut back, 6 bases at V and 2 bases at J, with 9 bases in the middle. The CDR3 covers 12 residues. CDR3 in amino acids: CSVREPTDTQYF. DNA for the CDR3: TGCAGCGTAAGGGAGCCCACAGATACGCAGTATTTT.

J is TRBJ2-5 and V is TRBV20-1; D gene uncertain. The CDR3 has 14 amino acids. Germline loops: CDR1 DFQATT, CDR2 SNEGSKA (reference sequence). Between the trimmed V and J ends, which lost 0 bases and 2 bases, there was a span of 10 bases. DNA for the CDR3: TGCAGTGCTAGAGATATTTCACAGCAAGAGACCCAGTACTTC. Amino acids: CSARDISQQETQYF.

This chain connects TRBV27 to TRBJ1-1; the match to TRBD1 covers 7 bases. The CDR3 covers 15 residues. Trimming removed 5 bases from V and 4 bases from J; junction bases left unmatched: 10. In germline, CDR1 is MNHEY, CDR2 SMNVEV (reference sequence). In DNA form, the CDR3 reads TGTGCCAGCAGTCCAAGACAGGGTTTCTGCACTGAAGCTTTCTTT. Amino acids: CASSPRQGFCTEAFF.

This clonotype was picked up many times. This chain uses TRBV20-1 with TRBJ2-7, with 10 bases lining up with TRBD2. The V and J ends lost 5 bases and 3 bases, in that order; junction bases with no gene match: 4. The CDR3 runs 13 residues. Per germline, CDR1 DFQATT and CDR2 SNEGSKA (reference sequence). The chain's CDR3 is CSAVWTSGYEQYF. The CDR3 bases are TGCAGTGCTGTTTGGACTAGCGGCTACGAGCAGTACTTC.

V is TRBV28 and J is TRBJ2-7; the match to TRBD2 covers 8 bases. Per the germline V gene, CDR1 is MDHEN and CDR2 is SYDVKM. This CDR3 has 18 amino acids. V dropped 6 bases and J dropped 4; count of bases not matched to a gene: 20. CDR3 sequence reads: CASRPRLQREWVEYEQYF. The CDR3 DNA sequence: TGTGCCAGCAGACCTCGACTACAGCGGGAGTGGGTGGAGTACGAGCAGTACTTC.

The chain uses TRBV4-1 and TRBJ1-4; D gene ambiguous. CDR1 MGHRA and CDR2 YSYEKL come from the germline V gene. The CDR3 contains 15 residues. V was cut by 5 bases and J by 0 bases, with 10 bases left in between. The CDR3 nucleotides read TGCGCCAGCAGCGATAACCGCGCAACTAATGAAAAACTGTTTTTT. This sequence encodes CASSDNRATNEKLFF.

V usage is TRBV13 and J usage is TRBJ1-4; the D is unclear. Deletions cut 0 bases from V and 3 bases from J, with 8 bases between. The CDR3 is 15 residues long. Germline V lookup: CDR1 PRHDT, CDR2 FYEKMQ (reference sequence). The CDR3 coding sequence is TGTGCCAGCAGCTTAGGCGGTGGTCCTAATGAAAAACTGTTTTTT. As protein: CASSLGGGPNEKLFF. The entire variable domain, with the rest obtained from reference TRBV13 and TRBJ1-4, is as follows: AAGVIQSPRHLIKEKRETATLKCYPIPRHDTVYWYQQGPGQDPQFLISFYEKMQSDKGSIPDRFSAQQFSDYHSELNMSSLELGDSALYFCASSLGGGPNEKLFFGSGTQLSVL.

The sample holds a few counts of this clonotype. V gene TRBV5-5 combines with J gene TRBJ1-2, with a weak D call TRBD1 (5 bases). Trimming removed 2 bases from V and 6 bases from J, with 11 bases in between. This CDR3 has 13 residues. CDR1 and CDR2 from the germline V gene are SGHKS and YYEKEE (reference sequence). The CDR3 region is CASSFPGGNGYTF. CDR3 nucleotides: TGTGCCAGCAGCTTTCCTGGGGGGAATGGCTACACCTTC.

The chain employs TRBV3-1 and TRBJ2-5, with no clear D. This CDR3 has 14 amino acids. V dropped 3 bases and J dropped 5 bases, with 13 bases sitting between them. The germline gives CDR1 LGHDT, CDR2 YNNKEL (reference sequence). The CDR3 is CASSHLGIWETQYF. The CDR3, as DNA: TGTGCCAGCAGCCATCTGGGGATATGGGAGACCCAGTACTTC.

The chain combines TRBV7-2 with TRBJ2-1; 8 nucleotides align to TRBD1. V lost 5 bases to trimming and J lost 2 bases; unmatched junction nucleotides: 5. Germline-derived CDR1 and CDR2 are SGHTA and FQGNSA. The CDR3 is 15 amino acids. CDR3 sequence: CASSKRTGTYNEQFF. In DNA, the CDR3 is TGTGCCAGCAGCAAAAGGACAGGGACCTACAATGAGCAGTTCTTC.

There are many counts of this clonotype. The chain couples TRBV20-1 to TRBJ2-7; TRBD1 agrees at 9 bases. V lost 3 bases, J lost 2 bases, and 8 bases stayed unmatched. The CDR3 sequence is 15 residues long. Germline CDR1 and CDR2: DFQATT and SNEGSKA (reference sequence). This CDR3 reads CSASGTGSGAYEQYF. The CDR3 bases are TGCAGTGCTAGTGGGACAGGGAGTGGAGCCTACGAGCAGTACTTC.

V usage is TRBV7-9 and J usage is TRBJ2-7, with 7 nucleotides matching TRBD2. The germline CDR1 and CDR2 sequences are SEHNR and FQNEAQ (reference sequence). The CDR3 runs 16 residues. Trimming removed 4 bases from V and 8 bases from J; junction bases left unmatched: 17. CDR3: CASSSREDPPPLKQYF. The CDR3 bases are TGTGCCAGCAGCTCCCGGGAGGACCCACCCCCGCTCAAGCAGTACTTC. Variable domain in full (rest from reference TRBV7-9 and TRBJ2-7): DTGVSQNPRHKITKRGQNVTFRCDPISEHNRLYWYRQTLGQGPEFLTYFQNEAQLEKSRLLSDRFSAERPKGSFSTLEIQRTEQGDSAMYLCASSSREDPPPLKQYFGPGTRLTVT.

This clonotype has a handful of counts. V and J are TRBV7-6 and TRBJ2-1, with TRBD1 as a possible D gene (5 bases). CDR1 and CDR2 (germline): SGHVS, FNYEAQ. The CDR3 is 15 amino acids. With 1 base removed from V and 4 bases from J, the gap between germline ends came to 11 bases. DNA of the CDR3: TGTGCCAGCAGCTTAGACGACAGTGGGTACAATGAGCAGTTCTTC. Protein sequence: CASSLDDSGYNEQFF.

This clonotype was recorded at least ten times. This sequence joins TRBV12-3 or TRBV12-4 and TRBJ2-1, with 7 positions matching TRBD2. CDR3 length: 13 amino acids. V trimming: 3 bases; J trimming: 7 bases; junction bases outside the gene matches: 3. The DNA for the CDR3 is TGTGCCAGCAGTTTGGAGCGGGGAAATGAGCAGTTCTTC. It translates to CASSLERGNEQFF.

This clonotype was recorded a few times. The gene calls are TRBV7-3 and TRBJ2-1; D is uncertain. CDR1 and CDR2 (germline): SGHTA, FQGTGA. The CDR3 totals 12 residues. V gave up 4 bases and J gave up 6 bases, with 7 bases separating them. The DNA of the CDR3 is TGTGCCAGCAGCTGTGAACGCAATGAGCAGTTCTTC. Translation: CASSCERNEQFF. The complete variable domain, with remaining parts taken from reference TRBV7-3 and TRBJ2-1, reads GAGVSQTPSNKVTEKGKYVELRCDPISGHTALYWYRQSLGQGPEFLIYFQGTGAADDSGLPNDRFFAVRPEGSVSTLKIQRTERGDSAVYLCASSCERNEQFFGPGTRLTVL.

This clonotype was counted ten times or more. In DNA form, the CDR3 reads TGTGCCAGCAGCCCTCCTTATGGGCGGGAGGGCCGCGAGACCCAGTACTTC. Protein sequence: CASSPPYGREGRETQYF. The chain carries TRBV5-6 and TRBJ2-5, with 9 bases aligning to TRBD2. The CDR3 sequence is 17 residues long. V lost 4 bases and J lost 5; bases outside the gene matches: 15. CDR1 and CDR2 from the germline V gene are SGHDT and YYEEEE.

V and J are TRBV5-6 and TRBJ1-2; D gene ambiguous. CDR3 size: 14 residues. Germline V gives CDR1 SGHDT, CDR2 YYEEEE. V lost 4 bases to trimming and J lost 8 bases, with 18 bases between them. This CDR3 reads CASSRFGSSPGYTF. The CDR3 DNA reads TGTGCCAGCAGCCGTTTCGGATCGAGTCCAGGCTACACCTTC.

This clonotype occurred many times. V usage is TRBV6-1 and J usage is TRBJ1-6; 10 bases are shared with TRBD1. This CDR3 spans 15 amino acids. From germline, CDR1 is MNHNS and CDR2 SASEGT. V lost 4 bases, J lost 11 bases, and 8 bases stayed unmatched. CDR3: CASSVTGTGETPLHF. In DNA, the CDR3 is TGTGCCAGCAGTGTCACCGGGACAGGGGAGACACCCCTCCACTTT.

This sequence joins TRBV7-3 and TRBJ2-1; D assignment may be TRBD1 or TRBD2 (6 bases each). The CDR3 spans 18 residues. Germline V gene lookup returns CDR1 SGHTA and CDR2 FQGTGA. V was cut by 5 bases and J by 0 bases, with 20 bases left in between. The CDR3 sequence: CASSQGGTLGLSYNEQFF. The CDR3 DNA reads TGTGCCAGCAGCCAAGGGGGGACTCTGGGGCTCTCCTACAATGAGCAGTTCTTC.

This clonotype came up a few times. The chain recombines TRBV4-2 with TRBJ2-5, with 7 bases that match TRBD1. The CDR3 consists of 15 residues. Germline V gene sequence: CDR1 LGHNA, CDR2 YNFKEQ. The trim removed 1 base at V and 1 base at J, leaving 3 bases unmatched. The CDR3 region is CASSQGAGGQETQYF. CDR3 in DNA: TGTGCCAGCAGCCAAGGGGCAGGGGGCCAAGAGACCCAGTACTTC.

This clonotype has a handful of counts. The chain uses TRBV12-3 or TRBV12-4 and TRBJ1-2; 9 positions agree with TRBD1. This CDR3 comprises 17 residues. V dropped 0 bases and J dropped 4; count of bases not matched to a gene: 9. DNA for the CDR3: TGTGCCAGCAGTTTAGCGCAGAGGGGACAGGGAATCTATGGCTACACCTTC. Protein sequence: CASSLAQRGQGIYGYTF.